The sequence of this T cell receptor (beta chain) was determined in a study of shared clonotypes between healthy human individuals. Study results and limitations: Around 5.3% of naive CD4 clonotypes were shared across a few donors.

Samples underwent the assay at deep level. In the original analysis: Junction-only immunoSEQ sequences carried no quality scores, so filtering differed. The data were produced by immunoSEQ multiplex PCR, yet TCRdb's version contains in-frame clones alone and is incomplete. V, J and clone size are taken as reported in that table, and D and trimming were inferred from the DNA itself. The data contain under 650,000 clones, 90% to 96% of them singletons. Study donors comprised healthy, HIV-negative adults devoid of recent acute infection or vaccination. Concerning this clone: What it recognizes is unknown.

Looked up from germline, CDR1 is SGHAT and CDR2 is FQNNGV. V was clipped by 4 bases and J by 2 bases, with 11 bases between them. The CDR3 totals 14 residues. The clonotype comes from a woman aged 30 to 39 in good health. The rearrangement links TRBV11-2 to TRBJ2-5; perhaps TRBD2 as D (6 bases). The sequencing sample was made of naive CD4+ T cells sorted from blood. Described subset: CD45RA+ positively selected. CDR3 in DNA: TGTGCCAGCAGCTCGGTCGGGAGACAAGAGACCCAGTACTTC. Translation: CASSSVGRQETQYF.